A selection of T cell receptor beta chains follows, all from one sample in a study of beta chain features in type 1 diabetes. Clones were sequenced by immunoSEQ multiplex PCR, and TCRdb holds only the in-frame ones, with some missing. The repertoire holds nearly 700,000 clones, around 15% seen once, with about 0.02% in the top ten. The sample comprised naive CD4+ T cells from blood. The receptors stem from a man between 18 and 35 years old with type 1 diabetes. Both conserved end residues are part of each CDR3. The D gene is left open where the match is weak. Clone size is stated in some rows and not others, as once, few, many or a class when expanded.

d_call: TRBD1
v_call: TRBV10-3
j_call: TRBJ2-5
clone_size: few
cdr3_nt: TGTGCCATCAGTGAACCAGACAGGGGGCTTGGAGAGACCCAGTACTTC
cdr3_aa: CAISEPDRGLGETQYF

d_call: .
v_call: TRBV10-3
j_call: TRBJ1-1
clone_size: few
cdr3_nt: TGTGCCATCAGTGAGGGGGTTAGAGGGAACACTGAAGCTTTCTTT
cdr3_aa: CAISEGVRGNTEAFF

d_call: .
v_call: TRBV30
j_call: TRBJ1-3
clone_size: few
cdr3_nt: TGTGCCTGGACCCGCGGCGGGGGGCGAGAAAACACCATATATTTT
cdr3_aa: CAWTRGGGRENTIYF

d_call: .
v_call: TRBV29-1
j_call: TRBJ1-1
clone_size: few
cdr3_nt: TGCAGCGTTGTGTCTCGGGTGAACACTGAAGCTTTCTTT
cdr3_aa: CSVVSRVNTEAFF

d_call: .
v_call: TRBV29-1
j_call: TRBJ1-1
clone_size: .
cdr3_nt: TGCAGCGTTGGGGACGCCAGGGAAGTAAATGGTGAAGCTTTCTTT
cdr3_aa: CSVGDAREVNGEAFF

d_call: .
v_call: TRBV29-1
j_call: TRBJ2-7
clone_size: .
cdr3_nt: TGCAGCGTAACGGACGCGGTCGAGCAGTACTTC
cdr3_aa: CSVTDAVEQYF

d_call: .
v_call: TRBV2
j_call: TRBJ2-5
clone_size: .
cdr3_nt: TGTGCCAGCAGTGATCAGGGGTCCGGAGAGACCCAGTACTTC
cdr3_aa: CASSDQGSGETQYF

d_call: .
v_call: TRBV7-9
j_call: TRBJ2-2
clone_size: .
cdr3_nt: TGTGCCAGCAGCTCCGTGCTGGGGACCGGGGAGCTGTTTTTT
cdr3_aa: CASSSVLGTGELFF

d_call: .
v_call: TRBV6-1
j_call: TRBJ2-3
clone_size: few
cdr3_nt: TGTGCCAGCAGTGCCACACCTATGGCAGATACGCAGTATTTT
cdr3_aa: CASSATPMADTQYF

d_call: .
v_call: TRBV6-6
j_call: TRBJ1-2
clone_size: .
cdr3_nt: TGTGCCAGCAGTTATACGCCCCTAGACTATGGCTACACCTTC
cdr3_aa: CASSYTPLDYGYTF

d_call: TRBD1
v_call: TRBV6-6
j_call: TRBJ1-2
clone_size: few
cdr3_nt: TGTGCCAGCAGTGGAACAGGGGGCTATGGCTACACCTTC
cdr3_aa: CASSGTGGYGYTF

d_call: .
v_call: TRBV19
j_call: TRBJ2-7
clone_size: .
cdr3_nt: TGTGCCAGCCAGGGAATCTACGAGCAGTACTTC
cdr3_aa: CASQGIYEQYF

d_call: TRBD2
v_call: TRBV18
j_call: TRBJ2-1
clone_size: .
cdr3_nt: TGTGCCAGCTCACCACCGGTATGGAGCGGGGCCATCAATGAGCAGTTCTTC
cdr3_aa: CASSPPVWSGAINEQFF

d_call: .
v_call: TRBV18
j_call: TRBJ2-1
clone_size: .
cdr3_nt: TGTGCCAGCTCTCCTGGACTTAACAATGAGCAGTTCTTC
cdr3_aa: CASSPGLNNEQFF

d_call: .
v_call: TRBV9
j_call: TRBJ2-1
clone_size: few
cdr3_nt: TGTGCCAGCAGCGCCCCCTCACGCAATGAGCAGTTCTTC
cdr3_aa: CASSAPSRNEQFF

d_call: TRBD2
v_call: TRBV18
j_call: TRBJ2-7
clone_size: few
cdr3_nt: TGTGCCAGCTCACCACCGGGGTCGAGTGCCTCCGGGGGGTCCTACGAGCAGTACTTC
cdr3_aa: CASSPPGSSASGGSYEQYF